These T cell receptor beta chains were read from a single sample in a study of cytomegalovirus exposure and HLA in healthy donors. Clones were read by immunoSEQ multiplex PCR, and TCRdb kept only the in-frame ones, dropping some. The data hold 220,000 or so clones, with approximately 79% observed a single time. Sequencing was done on a sample of PBMCs. The receptors were gathered from a man aged 50-59 years in good health and CMV-seronegative. CDR3s leave out the opening cysteine and the closing phenylalanine or tryptophan. Expanded clones get a size class; other rows say once, few or many, or leave the size out.

clone size: -; V gene: TRBV13; CDR3 protein: ASSPTGGPGSEQY
clone size: -; V gene: TRBV7-2; CDR3 protein: ASNLGERASGVQETQY
clone size: -; V gene: TRBV7-9; CDR3 protein: ASSRGFQETQY
clone size: -; V gene: TRBV5-1; CDR3 protein: ASSDGTPQETQY
clone size: -; V gene: TRBV29-1; CDR3 protein: SVRGTTDTQY
clone size: -; V gene: TRBV29-1; CDR3 protein: SVSDRANTEAF
clone size: -; V gene: TRBV29-1; CDR3 protein: SVKGVSTDTQY
clone size: -; V gene: TRBV7-2; CDR3 protein: ASSLAQVTDTQY
clone size: few; V gene: TRBV5-6; CDR3 protein: ASSSDRVRLKLF
clone size: few; V gene: TRBV28; CDR3 protein: ASSPTVNTEAF
clone size: -; V gene: TRBV28; CDR3 protein: ASSSKEGFGELF
clone size: -; V gene: TRBV14; CDR3 protein: ASSRQTASTNQPQH
clone size: -; V gene: TRBV7-2; CDR3 protein: ASTETSGSGGELF
clone size: few; V gene: TRBV11-3; CDR3 protein: ASSLDQGRANTEAF
clone size: many; V gene: TRBV6-4; CDR3 protein: ASSQTGGPNEQF
clone size: -; V gene: TRBV6-1; CDR3 protein: ASSVAGTTDTQY